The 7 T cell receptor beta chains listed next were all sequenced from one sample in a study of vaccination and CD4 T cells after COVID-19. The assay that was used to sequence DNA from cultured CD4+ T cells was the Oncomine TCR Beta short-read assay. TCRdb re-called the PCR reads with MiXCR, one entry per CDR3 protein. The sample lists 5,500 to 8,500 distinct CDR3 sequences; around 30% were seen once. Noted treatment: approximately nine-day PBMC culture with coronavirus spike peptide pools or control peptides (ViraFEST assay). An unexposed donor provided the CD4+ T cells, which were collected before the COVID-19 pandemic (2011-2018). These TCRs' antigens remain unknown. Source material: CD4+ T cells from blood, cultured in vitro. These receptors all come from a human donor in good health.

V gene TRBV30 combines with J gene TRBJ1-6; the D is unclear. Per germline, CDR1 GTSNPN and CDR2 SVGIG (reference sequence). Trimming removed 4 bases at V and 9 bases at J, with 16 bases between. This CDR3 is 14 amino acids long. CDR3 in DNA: TGTGCCTGGAAATTGGGTCAGCCCCCTTCACCCCTCCACTTT. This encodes CAWKLGQPPSPLHF.

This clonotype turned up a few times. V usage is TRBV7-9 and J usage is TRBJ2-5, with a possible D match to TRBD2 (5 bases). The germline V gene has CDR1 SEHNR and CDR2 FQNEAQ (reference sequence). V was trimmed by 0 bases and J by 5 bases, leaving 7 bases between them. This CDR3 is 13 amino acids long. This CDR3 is CASSLAGGETQYF. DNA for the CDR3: TGTGCCAGCAGCTTAGCAGGCGGGGAGACCCAGTACTTC.

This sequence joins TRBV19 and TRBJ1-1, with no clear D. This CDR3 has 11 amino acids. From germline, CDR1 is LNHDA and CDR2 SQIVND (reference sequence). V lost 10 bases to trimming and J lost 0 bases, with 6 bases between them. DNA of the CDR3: TGTGCCACCAGGATGAACACTGAAGCTTTCTTT. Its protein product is CATRMNTEAFF.

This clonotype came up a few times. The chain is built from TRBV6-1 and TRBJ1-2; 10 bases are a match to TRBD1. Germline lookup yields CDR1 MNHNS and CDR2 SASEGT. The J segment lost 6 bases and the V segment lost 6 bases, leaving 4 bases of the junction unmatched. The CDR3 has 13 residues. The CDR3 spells CASSEGQGNGYTF. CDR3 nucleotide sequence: TGTGCCAGCAGCGAGGGACAGGGGAATGGCTACACCTTC.

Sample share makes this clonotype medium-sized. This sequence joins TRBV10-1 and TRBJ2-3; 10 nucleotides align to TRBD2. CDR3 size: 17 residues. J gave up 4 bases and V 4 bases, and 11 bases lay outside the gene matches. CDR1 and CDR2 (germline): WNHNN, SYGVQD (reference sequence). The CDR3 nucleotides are TGCGCCAGCAGTGTGCCTAGCGGGGGCCCGGGGGCAGATACGCAGTATTTT. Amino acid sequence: CASSVPSGGPGADTQYF.

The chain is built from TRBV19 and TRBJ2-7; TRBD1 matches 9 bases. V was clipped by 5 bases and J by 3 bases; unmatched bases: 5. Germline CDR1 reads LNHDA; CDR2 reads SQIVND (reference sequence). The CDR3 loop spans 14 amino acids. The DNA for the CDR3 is TGTGCCAGTAGTTTTGACAGGGGGAACTACGAGCAGTACTTC. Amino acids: CASSFDRGNYEQYF.

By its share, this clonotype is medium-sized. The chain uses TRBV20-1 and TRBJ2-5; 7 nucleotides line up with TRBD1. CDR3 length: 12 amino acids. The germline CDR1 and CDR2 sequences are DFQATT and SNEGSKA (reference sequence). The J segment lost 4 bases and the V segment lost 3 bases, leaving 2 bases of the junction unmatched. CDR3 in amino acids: CSARGQRETQYF. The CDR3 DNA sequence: TGCAGTGCTAGGGGACAGCGAGAGACCCAGTACTTC.